This T cell receptor (beta chain) was obtained from a study of T cell responses to AZD1222 COVID-19 vaccine. Study outcomes and limitations: When two AZD1222 doses had been given, Spike-specific TCR breadth and depth rose. Scientists sampled the repertoires only once the peak T cell response had passed.

The germline CDR1 and CDR2 sequences are ENHRY and SYGVKD. Trimming stripped 4 bases from V and 9 bases from J, with 13 bases between. This CDR3 is built from 13 residues. The method was immunoSEQ multiplex PCR; TCRdb's version includes in-frame clones alone and lacks a portion of them. The sample yields 90,000 to 150,000 clones, more than 85% seen once. Turning to this clone: As yet, its antigen is unknown.

The sequences come from peripheral blood, collected on day 0 of AZD1222 vaccination. The receptor was isolated from an adult in good health. This chain links TRBV10-3 with TRBJ1-5, with D unclear. The CDR3 loop reads CAISGLDGGPQHF. The CDR3 nucleotides read TGTGCCATCAGTGGGTTGGACGGCGGGCCCCAGCATTTT.